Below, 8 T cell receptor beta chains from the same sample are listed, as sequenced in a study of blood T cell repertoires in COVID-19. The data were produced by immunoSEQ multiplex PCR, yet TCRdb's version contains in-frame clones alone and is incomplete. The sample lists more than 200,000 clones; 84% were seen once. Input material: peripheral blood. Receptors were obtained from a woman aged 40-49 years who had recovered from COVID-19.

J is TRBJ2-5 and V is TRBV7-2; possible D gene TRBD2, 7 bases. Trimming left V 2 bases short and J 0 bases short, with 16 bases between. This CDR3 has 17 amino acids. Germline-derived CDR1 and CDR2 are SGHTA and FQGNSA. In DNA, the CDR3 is TGTGCCAGCAGCTTAACGGGGGGCAACGTGTACCAAGAGACCCAGTACTTC. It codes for CASSLTGGNVYQETQYF. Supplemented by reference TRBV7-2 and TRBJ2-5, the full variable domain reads GAGVSQSPSNKVTEKGKDVELRCDPISGHTALYWYRQSLGQGLEFLIYFQGNSAPDKSGLPSDRFSAERTGGSVSTLTIQRTQQEDSAVYLCASSLTGGNVYQETQYFGPGTRLLVL.

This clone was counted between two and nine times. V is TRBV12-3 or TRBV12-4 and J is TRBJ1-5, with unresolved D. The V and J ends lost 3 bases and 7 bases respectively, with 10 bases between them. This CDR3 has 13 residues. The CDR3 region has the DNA TGTGCCAGCAGTTTGTCAGGTTCCCAGCCCCAGCATTTT. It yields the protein CASSLSGSQPQHF.

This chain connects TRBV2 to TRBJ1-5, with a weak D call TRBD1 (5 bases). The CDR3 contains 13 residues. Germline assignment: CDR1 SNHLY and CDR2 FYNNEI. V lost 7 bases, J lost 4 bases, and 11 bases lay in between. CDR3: CASKEGLNQPQHF. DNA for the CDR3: TGTGCCAGCAAGGAGGGACTTAATCAGCCCCAGCATTTT.

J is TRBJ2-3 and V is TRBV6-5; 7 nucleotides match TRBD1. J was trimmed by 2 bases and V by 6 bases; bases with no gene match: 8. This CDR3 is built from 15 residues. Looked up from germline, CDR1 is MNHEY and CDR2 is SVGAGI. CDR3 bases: TGTGCCAGCAGGACGGGACAGACTTCCACAGATACGCAGTATTTT. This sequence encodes CASRTGQTSTDTQYF.

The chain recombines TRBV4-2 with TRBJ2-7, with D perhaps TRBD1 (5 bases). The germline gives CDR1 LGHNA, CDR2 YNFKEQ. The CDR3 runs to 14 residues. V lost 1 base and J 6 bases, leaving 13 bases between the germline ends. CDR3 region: CASSQVGQESEQYF. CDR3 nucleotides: TGTGCCAGCAGCCAAGTGGGGCAAGAAAGCGAGCAGTACTTC.

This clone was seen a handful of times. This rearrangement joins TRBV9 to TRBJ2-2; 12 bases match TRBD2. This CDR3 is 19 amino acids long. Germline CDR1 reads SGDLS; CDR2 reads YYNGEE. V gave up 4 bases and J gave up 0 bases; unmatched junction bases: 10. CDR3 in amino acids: CASSRGLAGRQTNTGELFF. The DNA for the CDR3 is TGTGCCAGCAGCAGAGGACTAGCGGGGAGACAAACGAACACCGGGGAGCTGTTTTTT.

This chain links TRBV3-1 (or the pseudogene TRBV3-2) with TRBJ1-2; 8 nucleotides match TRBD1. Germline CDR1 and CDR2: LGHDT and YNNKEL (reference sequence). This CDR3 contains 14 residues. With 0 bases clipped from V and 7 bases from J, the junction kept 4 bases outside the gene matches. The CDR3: CASSQEGDRFGYTF. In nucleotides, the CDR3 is TGTGCCAGCAGCCAAGAGGGGGACAGGTTTGGCTACACCTTC.

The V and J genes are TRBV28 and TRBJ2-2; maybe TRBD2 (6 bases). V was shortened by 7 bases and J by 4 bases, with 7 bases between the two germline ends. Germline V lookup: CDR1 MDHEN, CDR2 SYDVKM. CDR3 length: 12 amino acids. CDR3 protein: CASTGLTGELFF. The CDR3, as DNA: TGTGCCAGCACGGGACTCACCGGGGAGCTGTTTTTT. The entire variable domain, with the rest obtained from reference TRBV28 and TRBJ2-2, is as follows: DVKVTQSSRYLVKRTGEKVFLECVQDMDHENMFWYRQDPGLGLRLIYFSYDVKMKEKGDIPEGYSVSREKKERFSLILESASTNQTSMYLCASTGLTGELFFGEGSRLTVL.